The 9 T cell receptor beta chains reported below all come from one sample, sequenced in a study of T cells in women clearing cervical HPV infection. Libraries were prepared by immunoSEQ multiplex PCR; TCRdb keeps only in-frame clonotypes and omits some of them. This sample's table reports tens of thousands of clones. The sample consisted of blood buffy coat. These TCRs come from a woman aged 18 to 69 with a cervical HPV16 infection that either progressed to CIN3+ or cleared (not recorded which).

As concerns this clone: Sequencing ends 3 residues short of the CDR3 end; the germline J gene provides the rest. The J gene is TRBJ1-3, the V gene TRBV30, with a possible D match to TRBD1 (6 bases). Trimming stripped 3 bases from V and 4 bases from J, with 16 bases between. The CDR3 has 15 residues. Germline V gene lookup returns CDR1 GTSNPN and CDR2 SVGIG (reference sequence). CDR3 region: CAWSLFTGTGNTIYF. The sequenced CDR3 bases are TGTGCCTGGAGCCTCTTCACAGGGACAGGAAACACC.

About this clone: The CDR3 end is not reached by the read, which stops 3 residues before it; the germline J gene fills it in. The chain combines TRBV30 with TRBJ1-3; no definite D call. The germline gives CDR1 GTSNPN, CDR2 SVGIG (reference sequence). V lost 3 bases and J lost 0, with 12 bases in between. This CDR3 region has 15 residues. The CDR3 reads CAWRRSISSGNTIYF. The CDR3 DNA, read in part, is TGTGCCTGGAGGCGGTCTATTTCCTCTGGAAACACC.

As regards this clone: The read comes to an end 3 residues before the CDR3 does, leaving the germline J gene to fill in the end. The chain employs TRBV24-1 and TRBJ2-3, with TRBD2 matching 10 bases. Germline V lookup: CDR1 KGHDR, CDR2 SFDVKD. The V segment lost 3 bases and the J segment 5 bases; nucleotides outside the gene matches: 7. The CDR3 has 16 residues. CDR3 in amino acids: CATSDRLAGRIDTQYF. Partial CDR3 DNA: TGTGCCACCAGTGATCGACTAGCGGGTAGAATAGATACG.

For this clone: The read ends 3 residues before the CDR3 terminus; that terminus is restored from the germline J gene. The chain is built from TRBV11-2 and TRBJ2-2; weak D call: TRBD2 (6 bases). Germline CDR1 SGHAT, CDR2 FQNNGV. The CDR3 runs to 15 residues. This CDR3 is CASSFAGQRREKLFF. CDR3 DNA, as far as it was read: TGTGCCAGCAGCTTCGCAGGACAACGGAGGGAAAAG.

A note on this clone: The read ends 3 residues early relative to the CDR3; the germline J gene fills the gap. The genes are TRBV20-1 and TRBJ2-7; tentatively, D is TRBD2 (5 bases). Germline V CDR1 and CDR2: DFQATT, SNEGSKA (reference sequence). Between the trimmed V and J ends, which lost 3 bases and 3 bases, there was a span of 15 bases. The CDR3 spans 14 residues. CDR3 DNA, as far as it was read: TGCAGTGCTAGCAGGACTGACCCAATCTACGAG. Its protein is CSASRTDPIYE. The full CDR3 reads CSASRTDPIYEQYF.

As concerns this clone: The sequence runs out 3 residues before the end of the CDR3; the remainder is reconstructed from the germline J gene. J is TRBJ1-1 and V is TRBV5-1; D not certain. Germline CDR1 is SGHRS and CDR2 is YFSETQ. The V gene lost 0 bases and the J gene lost 1 base, with 4 bases spanning the gap. The length of the CDR3 is 13 residues. The CDR3: CASSLAGNTEAFF. The CDR3 DNA, read in part, is TGCGCCAGCAGCTTGGCCGGGAACACTGAA.

Considering frequency, this clone is medium-sized. The CDR3 goes on 3 residues after the read ends, and that part is filled in from the germline J gene. The genes are TRBV18 and TRBJ2-3; D is unresolved. Germline V lookup: CDR1 KGHSH, CDR2 LQKENI. This CDR3 is 15 amino acids long. Trimming stripped 2 bases from V and 1 base from J, with 10 bases between. The CDR3 sequence: CASSPSLAGTDTQYF. The CDR3 DNA, read in part, is TGTGCCAGCTCACCAAGCCTGGCGGGCACAGATACG.

Turning to this clone: The missing CDR3 end, 3 residues past where the read stops, is filled in from the germline J gene. The chain links TRBV20-1 to TRBJ1-2, with D perhaps matching TRBD1 (6 bases). This CDR3 is built from 15 residues. Per germline, CDR1 DFQATT and CDR2 SNEGSKA (reference sequence). Trimming took 4 bases from V and 0 from J, leaving 15 bases between them. The chain's CDR3 is CSATTQQGTNYGYTF. The covered CDR3 bases are TGCAGTGCTACCACCCAACAGGGAACTAACTATGGC.

CDR3: CASSLAGEYGYTF. The sequenced part of the CDR3 DNA is TGTGCCAGCAGCTTAGCAGGGGAGTATGGC. This chain links TRBV7-3 with TRBJ1-2; a possible D gene is TRBD1 (6 bases). The read comes to an end 3 residues before the CDR3 does, leaving the germline J gene to fill in the end. The length of the CDR3 is 13 residues. The germline V and J ends were trimmed by 2 bases and 5 bases, with 9 bases remaining between them. Looked up from germline, CDR1 is SGHTA and CDR2 is FQGTGA.